One sample yielded the 2 T cell receptor beta chains listed below, sequenced in a study of monozygotic twins with inflammatory bowel disease. TCRdb re-called the 5' RACE reads; every CDR3 protein appears as one record, without DNA. Its listing shows approximately 120,000 distinct CDR3 sequences. The specimen was blood. These receptors all come from a human donor with ulcerative colitis or Crohn's disease, or a healthy co-twin of an affected twin (not recorded which).

The chain couples TRBV10-3 to TRBJ1-1. The length of the CDR3 is 13 residues. Germline V gene data show CDR1 as ENHRY and CDR2 as SYGVKD. The CDR3 sequence is CATRTVMNTEAFF.

The CDR3 sequence: CASSQELDPTIPYNEQFF. This chain links TRBV4-2 with TRBJ2-1. The CDR3 length is 18 residues. CDR1 is LGHNA and CDR2 is YNFKEQ in the germline V gene.